A selection of T cell receptor beta chains follows, all from one sample in a study of T cell responses to AZD1222 COVID-19 vaccine. Method: immunoSEQ multiplex PCR; TCRdb's copy keeps in-frame clones and lacks some. This sample has 65,000 to 70,000 clones, with roughly 82% found just once. The material sequenced was peripheral blood, taken on day 0 of AZD1222 vaccination. These receptor sequences come from an adult in good health. Each CDR3 is given with its conserved first and last residue. Each record gives: CDR3 length, clone size, J gene, V gene, D gene, CDR3 protein, CDR3 DNA. D genes are given only for firm matches. Expanded clones are given a class, and other clones once, few, many or no size at all.

>15|NA|TRBJ2-5|TRBV30|NA
CAWMEAGFAQETQYF
TGTGCCTGGATGGAGGCGGGGTTCGCCCAAGAGACCCAGTACTTC
>13|NA|TRBJ2-2|TRBV13|NA
CASSPTNTGELFF
TGTGCCAGCAGCCCGACGAACACCGGGGAGCTGTTTTTT
>15|NA|TRBJ2-7|TRBV14|NA
CASSQDWGQTYEQYF
TGTGCCAGCAGCCAAGATTGGGGACAAACCTACGAGCAGTACTTC
>13|NA|TRBJ2-1|TRBV7-9|NA
CASSLTGSVEQFF
TGTGCCAGCAGCTTGACGGGATCGGTGGAGCAGTTCTTC
>14|NA|TRBJ1-1|TRBV6-1|NA
CASSEDRGDTEAFF
TGTGCCAGCAGTGAAGACCGAGGAGACACTGAAGCTTTCTTT
>13|NA|TRBJ1-1|TRBV7-3|TRBD1
CASSTRGPTEAFF
TGTGCCAGCAGTACCAGGGGGCCCACTGAAGCTTTCTTT
>14|NA|TRBJ2-5|TRBV5-8|TRBD1
CASSLTGATETQYF
TGTGCCAGCAGCTTGACAGGGGCAACGGAGACCCAGTACTTC
>16|NA|TRBJ2-5|TRBV6-1|TRBD1
CASSEAGTGRRETQYF
TGTGCCAGCAGTGAAGCCGGGACAGGGCGGCGAGAGACCCAGTACTTC
>15|NA|TRBJ2-7|TRBV5-6|NA
CASSRWGREALEQYF
TGTGCCAGCAGCCGATGGGGCAGGGAGGCTCTCGAGCAGTACTTC
>16|NA|TRBJ2-2|TRBV4-3|TRBD2
CASSQRTSGGTGELFF
TGCGCCAGCAGCCAGAGGACTAGCGGGGGCACCGGGGAGCTGTTTTTT
>13|once|TRBJ2-4|TRBV11-2|NA
CASSLTLKGIQYF
TGTGCCAGCAGCCTAACCCTAAAAGGCATTCAGTACTTC
>14|NA|TRBJ1-1|TRBV3-1/TRBV3-2|NA
CASSHQGGGTEAFF
TGTGCCAGCAGCCATCAGGGTGGGGGCACTGAAGCTTTCTTT
>15|NA|TRBJ2-3|TRBV7-3|TRBD2
CASSLAGGSTDTQYF
TGTGCCAGCAGTCTAGCGGGGGGGAGCACAGATACGCAGTATTTT
>13|few|TRBJ1-2|TRBV27|NA
CASSRTANYGYTF
TGTGCCAGCAGCCGGACGGCTAACTATGGCTACACCTTC
>13|NA|TRBJ2-7|TRBV18|TRBD1
CASSPGTAYEQYF
TGTGCCAGCTCACCCGGGACAGCTTACGAGCAGTACTTC
>14|NA|TRBJ1-4|TRBV4-2|TRBD1
CASRSGTGEEKLFF
TGTGCCAGCAGATCAGGGACAGGGGAAGAAAAACTGTTTTTT
>14|NA|TRBJ1-5|TRBV14|NA
CASSPPGRNQPQHF
TGTGCCAGCAGCCCACCGGGAAGAAATCAGCCCCAGCATTTT
>12|NA|TRBJ2-7|TRBV29-1|TRBD1
CSVRTGSYEQYF
TGCAGCGTTCGGACAGGGTCCTACGAGCAGTACTTC
>14|NA|TRBJ1-4|TRBV28|NA
CASSSGGLHEKLFF
TGTGCCAGCAGCTCGGGGGGGCTCCATGAAAAACTGTTTTTT
>16|once|TRBJ2-7|TRBV2|NA
CASSTLPWDFSYEQYF
TGTGCCAGCAGTACCTTACCCTGGGACTTTTCCTACGAGCAGTACTTC
>10|NA|TRBJ1-1|TRBV20-1|NA
CSATGSEAFF
TGCAGTGCAACCGGGAGTGAAGCTTTCTTT
>13|NA|TRBJ2-7|TRBV15|NA
CATSAGEAYEQYF
TGTGCCACCAGCGCAGGGGAAGCCTACGAGCAGTACTTC
>12|once|TRBJ1-1|TRBV2|NA
CASVGGGTEAFF
TGTGCCAGCGTTGGGGGCGGCACTGAAGCTTTCTTT
>17|NA|TRBJ1-1|TRBV5-8|NA
CASSLARGARVSTEAFF
TGTGCCAGCAGCTTGGCCCGGGGTGCCAGGGTGTCCACTGAAGCTTTCTTT
>13|NA|TRBJ2-7|TRBV18|NA
CASSPGTSYEQYF
TGTGCCAGCTCACCAGGGACAAGCTACGAGCAGTACTTC
>14|NA|TRBJ1-1|TRBV19|NA
CASSAKTGTTEAFF
TGTGCCAGTAGTGCTAAGACCGGGACAACGGAAGCTTTCTTT
>16|NA|TRBJ2-3|TRBV4-2|TRBD2
CASSQEAGGNTDTQYF
TGTGCCAGCAGCCAAGAAGCGGGGGGGAACACAGATACGCAGTATTTT
>13|NA|TRBJ2-1|TRBV6-5|TRBD2
CASSKTSGRQQFF
TGTGCCAGCAGTAAGACTAGCGGGAGACAGCAGTTCTTC
>18|NA|TRBJ1-5|TRBV27|TRBD1
CASSLSRAGGLSNQPQHF
TGTGCCAGCAGTTTATCGCGGGCAGGGGGGTTGAGCAATCAGCCCCAGCATTTT
>15|NA|TRBJ1-2|TRBV5-5|TRBD1
CASSSRTGRNYGYTF
TGTGCCAGCAGCTCCCGGACAGGGAGAAACTATGGCTACACCTTC
>14|NA|TRBJ1-4|TRBV9|TRBD1
CASSVTGGNEKLFF
TGTGCCAGCAGCGTGACAGGGGGGAATGAAAAACTGTTTTTT
>13|NA|TRBJ1-4|TRBV29-1|NA
CSASEGLGEKLFF
TGCAGCGCCTCGGAAGGGCTGGGTGAAAAACTGTTTTTT
>15|NA|TRBJ2-3|TRBV7-2|TRBD1
CASSLVGQGVDTQYF
TGTGCCAGCAGCTTAGTTGGTCAGGGGGTAGATACGCAGTATTTT
>15|once|TRBJ1-3|TRBV11-3|NA
CASSLDGVSGNTIYF
TGTGCCAGCAGCCTGGATGGGGTTTCTGGAAACACCATATATTTT
>13|NA|TRBJ1-1|TRBV5-5|NA
CASSRWDDTEAFF
TGTGCCAGCAGCCGGTGGGACGACACTGAAGCTTTCTTT
>14|once|TRBJ1-1|TRBV4-2|NA
CASSQSSKNTEAFF
TGTGCCAGCAGCCAGAGTTCCAAGAACACTGAAGCTTTCTTT
>15|few|TRBJ2-7|TRBV7-9|NA
CASSSAGQAIYEQYF
TGTGCCAGCAGCTCCGCGGGCCAAGCAATTTACGAGCAGTACTTC
>18|NA|TRBJ1-3|TRBV11-3|TRBD1
CASSPPGQRTYSGNTIYF
TGTGCCAGCAGCCCTCCGGGACAGAGAACATACTCTGGAAACACCATATATTTT
>15|NA|TRBJ2-1|TRBV15|NA
CATSRDPPLLNEQFF
TGTGCCACCAGCAGAGATCCCCCGCTTCTCAATGAGCAGTTCTTC
>13|NA|TRBJ2-7|TRBV2|TRBD1
CASRRTGDYEQYF
TGTGCCAGCAGAAGGACAGGCGACTACGAGCAGTACTTC
>12|NA|TRBJ1-2|TRBV9|NA
CASRHDSYGYTF
TGTGCCAGCAGGCATGACAGCTATGGCTACACCTTC
>15|NA|TRBJ2-7|TRBV27|NA
CASSLSDERGYEQYF
TGTGCCAGCAGTTTATCGGACGAAAGGGGCTACGAGCAGTACTTC
>16|few|TRBJ2-7|TRBV11-1|TRBD2
CASSPGGFSPSYEQYF
TGTGCCAGCAGCCCCGGGGGGTTCTCTCCCTCCTACGAGCAGTACTTC
>16|NA|TRBJ2-2|TRBV11-2|NA
CASSLGATWGIGELFF
TGTGCCAGCAGCTTAGGGGCCACGTGGGGGATCGGGGAGCTGTTTTTT
>13|NA|TRBJ2-5|TRBV12-3/TRBV12-4|NA
CASSLSPLETQYF
TGTGCCAGCAGTCTATCGCCCCTAGAGACCCAGTACTTC
>13|NA|TRBJ1-1|TRBV29-1|TRBD1
CSVTGGRSTEAFF
TGCAGCGTTACAGGGGGCAGGAGCACTGAAGCTTTCTTT
>17|NA|TRBJ2-3|TRBV19|TRBD2
CASSPIARTRLGDTQYF
TGTGCCAGTAGCCCTATAGCCCGGACTAGACTCGGGGATACGCAGTATTTT
>15|NA|TRBJ2-7|TRBV7-2|TRBD2
CASSSLAGNSYEQYF
TGTGCCAGCAGCTCACTAGCGGGGAACTCCTACGAGCAGTACTTC
>18|NA|TRBJ1-1|TRBV4-2|TRBD1
CASSQELRPGQGDTEAFF
TGTGCCAGCAGCCAAGAATTGAGACCTGGACAGGGGGACACTGAAGCTTTCTTT
>13|NA|TRBJ2-7|TRBV3-1/TRBV3-2|NA
CASSLSTSNEQYF
TGTGCCAGCAGCCTAAGCACATCCAACGAGCAGTACTTC
>14|NA|TRBJ2-7|TRBV3-1/TRBV3-2|NA
CASSQDSYRHEQYF
TGTGCCAGCAGCCAAGACAGCTACCGCCACGAGCAGTACTTC
>13|few|TRBJ1-5|TRBV28|NA
CASGETDYQPQHF
TGTGCCAGCGGCGAGACAGATTATCAGCCCCAGCATTTT
>16|few|TRBJ1-6|TRBV19|NA
CASSMGGSSYNSPLHF
TGTGCCAGTAGTATGGGCGGGAGCTCCTATAATTCACCCCTCCACTTT
>13|few|TRBJ1-2|TRBV7-8|NA
CASSLDRQDGYTF
TGTGCCAGCAGCTTAGACAGGCAGGACGGCTACACCTTC
>14|NA|TRBJ2-7|TRBV29-1|TRBD1
CSVAHRDRSYEQYF
TGCAGCGTCGCCCACCGGGACAGATCCTACGAGCAGTACTTC
>14|NA|TRBJ1-5|TRBV10-3|NA
CAIRDSYSNQPQHF
TGTGCCATCAGGGACAGTTATAGCAATCAGCCCCAGCATTTT